This T cell receptor (beta chain) derives from a study of technical replicates of blood from several donors. Profiled with immunoSEQ multiplex PCR; TCRdb holds only in-frame clones, not every one. The table includes 64,000 or so clones, approximately 97% detected once. The germline V gene has CDR1 ENHRY and CDR2 SYGVKD. This CDR3 contains 14 residues. The V and J ends lost 6 bases and 7 bases, in that order; junction bases with no gene match: 9. The genes are TRBV10-3 and TRBJ2-5; 9 nucleotides agree with TRBD2. This TCR was sampled from a human donor in good health. Sample: T cells isolated from PBMCs. The CDR3 nucleotides read TGTGCCATCAGCGACGTAGCGGGGGTGGGGACCCAGTACTTC. Its protein product is CAISDVAGVGTQYF.